This T cell receptor (beta chain) derives from a study of T cells in localized non-small cell lung cancer. Here immunoSEQ multiplex PCR was the method, and the copy in TCRdb shows in-frame clones only, minus some. The sample contains about 2,700 clones, about 28% of which appear only once. V was clipped by 4 bases and J by 6 bases, with 14 bases between them. Looked up from germline, CDR1 is SGDLS and CDR2 is YYNGEE. There are 15 residues in the CDR3. This clone was seen more than once but under ten times. Antigen: not known. Study-level results: Highest T cell clonality was seen in uninvolved adjacent lung, surpassing that measured in tumor. Longer overall survival was seen with higher T cell density measured in blood. Paired adjacent lung recovered a median about 61 of the top 100 tumor clones. Investigators sequenced only a single tumor region, leaving heterogeneity possible.

The specimen was lung tumor tissue, collected before any cancer treatment. The rearrangement links TRBV9 to TRBJ1-6, with D perhaps matching TRBD1 (6 bases). This TCR was sampled from a man between 40 and 69 years old with stage II squamous cell lung carcinoma. The CDR3 DNA reads TGTGCCAGCAGCTCGACAGGAGACCGTAATTCACCCCTCCACTTT. As protein: CASSSTGDRNSPLHF.